Listed below are T cell receptor beta chains from one sample, sequenced in a study of blood T cells in healthy people across ages. Via MiXCR, TCRdb re-called the 5' RACE reads, giving one row per CDR3 protein. Of some 1.7 million distinct CDR3 sequences listed, under 30% are singletons. Sequenced material: blood. The receptor source for this set is a woman aged 25 to 39 in good health. Both conserved end residues are part of each CDR3. Fields, in order: J gene, D gene, V gene, clone size, CDR3 protein, CDR3 DNA. D genes are given only for firm matches. Clone size is given for some rows only: seen once, a few or many times, or a class if the clone is expanded.

J gene: TRBJ2-7
D gene: TRBD1
V gene: TRBV4-3
clone size: .
CDR3 protein: CASSQDRRGPNEQYF
CDR3 DNA: TGCGCCAGCAGCCAAGATCGCAGGGGGCCTAACGAGCAGTACTTC

J gene: TRBJ2-7
D gene: .
V gene: TRBV20-1
clone size: many
CDR3 protein: CSARQGDEQYF
CDR3 DNA: TGCAGTGCTAGACAGGGCGACGAGCAGTACTTC

J gene: TRBJ1-4
D gene: .
V gene: TRBV2
clone size: few
CDR3 protein: CASSDEVLDEKLFF
CDR3 DNA: TGTGCCAGCAGTGATGAGGTGTTGGATGAAAAACTGTTTTTT

J gene: TRBJ1-2
D gene: .
V gene: TRBV20-1
clone size: .
CDR3 protein: CSARNRDYGYTF
CDR3 DNA: TGCAGTGCACGTAACCGGGACTATGGCTACACCTTC

J gene: TRBJ2-2
D gene: TRBD2
V gene: TRBV5-1
clone size: .
CDR3 protein: CASSWDYSNTGELFF
CDR3 DNA: TGCGCCAGCAGCTGGGACTATTCGAACACCGGGGAGCTGTTTTTT

J gene: TRBJ2-3
D gene: TRBD2
V gene: TRBV7-2
clone size: .
CDR3 protein: CASSSPGLAGGQDTQYF
CDR3 DNA: TGTGCCAGCAGCTCACCGGGACTAGCGGGGGGGCAGGATACGCAGTATTTT

J gene: TRBJ2-4
D gene: .
V gene: TRBV5-6
clone size: many
CDR3 protein: CASSELDPAGIQYF
CDR3 DNA: TGTGCCAGCAGCGAGCTCGATCCAGCTGGCATTCAGTACTTC

J gene: TRBJ2-1
D gene: .
V gene: TRBV20-1
clone size: few
CDR3 protein: CSAPVRGGSLLDLEQFF
CDR3 DNA: TGCAGTGCCCCGGTCCGGGGCGGGTCTTTGTTGGATCTTGAGCAGTTCTTC

J gene: TRBJ1-5
D gene: .
V gene: TRBV14
clone size: few
CDR3 protein: CASSQEGNYSNQPQHF
CDR3 DNA: TGTGCCAGCAGCCAAGAGGGCAACTATAGCAATCAGCCCCAGCATTTT

J gene: TRBJ2-5
D gene: .
V gene: TRBV27
clone size: .
CDR3 protein: CASSFVGGGNGQYF
CDR3 DNA: TGTGCCAGCAGTTTCGTGGGAGGTGGCAATGGGCAGTACTTC

J gene: TRBJ1-2
D gene: .
V gene: TRBV20-1
clone size: many
CDR3 protein: CSATAGIVYGYTF
CDR3 DNA: TGCAGTGCTACCGCAGGCATCGTCTATGGCTACACCTTC

J gene: TRBJ1-2
D gene: .
V gene: TRBV4-1
clone size: few
CDR3 protein: CASSQLGPDATF
CDR3 DNA: TGCGCCAGCAGCCAACTCGGGCCAGACGCCACCTTC

J gene: TRBJ1-5
D gene: TRBD1
V gene: TRBV5-1
clone size: .
CDR3 protein: CASSLEGQVDQPQHF
CDR3 DNA: TGCGCCAGCAGCTTGGAAGGACAGGTTGATCAGCCCCAGCATTTT

J gene: TRBJ1-5
D gene: .
V gene: TRBV20-1
clone size: .
CDR3 protein: CSARDWGNQSQHF
CDR3 DNA: TGCAGTGCTAGAGATTGGGGAAATCAGTCCCAGCATTTT

J gene: TRBJ2-1
D gene: .
V gene: TRBV10-3
clone size: .
CDR3 protein: CAISELYNEQFF
CDR3 DNA: TGTGCCATCAGTGAACTATACAATGAGCAGTTCTTC

J gene: TRBJ2-3
D gene: TRBD2
V gene: TRBV12-5
clone size: .
CDR3 protein: CASGLQLATDTQYF
CDR3 DNA: TGTGCTAGTGGTTTGCAACTAGCGACAGATACGCAGTATTTT

J gene: TRBJ2-7
D gene: .
V gene: TRBV21-1
clone size: .
CDR3 protein: CASSKEEARFLGYGQYF
CDR3 DNA: TGTGCCAGCAGCAAAGAAGAAGCGAGGTTTCTTGGTTACGGGCAGTACTTC

J gene: TRBJ2-5
D gene: TRBD2
V gene: TRBV12-3/TRBV12-4
clone size: many
CDR3 protein: CASLLGASGRIQETQYF
CDR3 DNA: TGTGCCAGCCTCTTGGGGGCTAGCGGGAGGATTCAAGAGACCCAGTACTTC

J gene: TRBJ2-7
D gene: TRBD1
V gene: TRBV12-3/TRBV12-4
clone size: many
CDR3 protein: CASGRQGSSYEQYF
CDR3 DNA: TGTGCCAGCGGAAGACAGGGAAGCTCCTACGAGCAGTACTTC

J gene: TRBJ1-5
D gene: .
V gene: TRBV27
clone size: .
CDR3 protein: CASSPGQLLGNQPQHF
CDR3 DNA: TGTGCCAGCAGTCCGGGGCAACTACTTGGCAATCAGCCCCAGCATTTT

J gene: TRBJ2-3
D gene: .
V gene: TRBV5-1
clone size: many
CDR3 protein: CASSLGPTSADTQYF
CDR3 DNA: TGCGCCAGCAGCTTGGGCCCGACGAGTGCAGATACGCAGTATTTT

J gene: TRBJ2-3
D gene: TRBD1
V gene: TRBV4-3
clone size: .
CDR3 protein: CASSRATGGRDTQYF
CDR3 DNA: TGCGCCAGCAGCCGAGCGACAGGGGGACGGGATACGCAGTATTTT

J gene: TRBJ2-5
D gene: TRBD2
V gene: TRBV19
clone size: .
CDR3 protein: CASRNPSGKTQYF
CDR3 DNA: TGTGCCAGTAGAAACCCCAGCGGGAAGACCCAGTACTTC

J gene: TRBJ1-6
D gene: .
V gene: TRBV6-1
clone size: .
CDR3 protein: CASSRAGADNSPLHF
CDR3 DNA: TGTGCCAGCAGCCGGGCAGGGGCAGATAATTCACCCCTCCACTTT

J gene: TRBJ2-1
D gene: .
V gene: TRBV2
clone size: few
CDR3 protein: CASSVSVIQGGEQFF
CDR3 DNA: TGTGCCAGCAGTGTATCCGTAATACAGGGTGGGGAGCAGTTCTTC

J gene: TRBJ2-1
D gene: TRBD2
V gene: TRBV12-3/TRBV12-4
clone size: few
CDR3 protein: CASSFSIGRGNEQFF
CDR3 DNA: TGTGCCAGCAGTTTCTCTATCGGGAGGGGCAATGAGCAGTTCTTC

J gene: TRBJ2-3
D gene: .
V gene: TRBV20-1
clone size: many
CDR3 protein: CSARVPWTVGDTQYF
CDR3 DNA: TGCAGTGCTAGAGTCCCCTGGACAGTCGGTGATACGCAGTATTTT